This TCR beta chain is from a study of lymphopenia after photon versus proton radiotherapy. In regard to this clone: As yet, its antigen is unknown. Germline is not matched at one junction end, which may reflect a read error.

Overall study findings and caveats: Photon-treated patients lost naive T cells and TCR diversity; proton-treated stayed stable. Post-nadir diversity loss with photons came from oligoclonal expansion, particularly CD8+ Temra cells.

CDR1 and CDR2 from the germline V gene are GTSNPN and SVGIG (reference sequence). The CDR3 sequence is 17 residues long. Libraries were prepared by immunoSEQ multiplex PCR; TCRdb keeps only in-frame clonotypes and omits some of them. Here the sample spans tens of thousands of clones, 94% being singletons. The chain joins TRBV30 to TRBJ2-6; D unresolved. The clonotype comes from a woman aged 45-60 years with cholangiocarcinoma. The sample was peripheral blood, taken from a patient treated with photon-based radiotherapy. The CDR3 DNA follows: TGTGCCTGGGCTGCAGCGCGTATAACAAAGTCGGGCCAACGTCCTGCTTTC. Encoded protein: CAWAAARITKSGQRPAF.